Each of the 30 T cell receptor beta chains below was sequenced from the same sample in a study of OX40 agonist ivuxolimab in advanced cancers. TCRdb's copy holds only in-frame clones and misses some; the assay was immunoSEQ multiplex PCR. This table has 50,000 to 65,000 clones, about 89% appearing once. Sequenced here: CD4+ or CD8+ T cells sorted from blood, sampled in a trial of the OX40 agonist ivuxolimab. These receptors were collected from an adult with an advanced solid tumor such as melanoma, head and neck, liver or kidney cancer.

V usage is TRBV25-1 and J usage is TRBJ2-5, with 8 bases fitting TRBD1. This CDR3 spans 14 amino acids. The ends lost 8 bases at V and 5 bases at J; junction bases unmatched: 10. Germline values: CDR1 MGHDK, CDR2 SYGVNS. This chain's CDR3 is CASSRLTGVETQYF. CDR3 nucleotide sequence: TGTGCCAGCTCACGATTGACAGGGGTCGAGACCCAGTACTTC.

J is TRBJ2-5 and V is TRBV9, with D possibly being TRBD2 (6 bases). V was shortened by 0 bases and J by 5 bases, with 8 bases between the two germline ends. The CDR3 sequence is 13 residues long. Germline assignment: CDR1 SGDLS and CDR2 YYNGEE. Here the CDR3 reads CASSVAGVETQYF. CDR3 coding DNA: TGTGCCAGCAGCGTAGCGGGAGTTGAGACCCAGTACTTC.

The V and J genes are TRBV11-2 and TRBJ2-5; D unresolved. Gene TRBJ2-7 matches the end of the DNA better, so the J call may be wrong. Germline V lookup: CDR1 SGHAT, CDR2 FQNNGV. CDR3 length: 14 amino acids. The CDR3 region has the DNA TGTGCCAGCAGCTTAGAACCCTCCGGCCACGAGCAGTACTTC. Translated, it gives CASSLEPSGHEQYF.

Only one count was recorded for this clone. V usage is TRBV7-2 and J usage is TRBJ2-7; 9 bases fit TRBD1. The V and J ends lost 4 bases and 3 bases, in that order; junction bases with no gene match: 10. The CDR3 is 16 residues long. CDR1 and CDR2 (germline): SGHTA, FQGNSA. The CDR3 loop is CASSSPGGQGYYEQYF. Written as DNA, the CDR3 is TGTGCCAGCAGCTCTCCGGGGGGACAGGGATACTACGAGCAGTACTTC.

V is TRBV6-1 and J is TRBJ1-2, with a possible D match to TRBD1 (6 bases). V was cut by 7 bases and J by 8 bases, with 17 bases left in between. The germline CDR1 and CDR2 sequences are MNHNS and SASEGT. CDR3 length equals 13 residues. CDR3 bases: TGTGCCAGCAAACGTCCAGGGGCGGGAGGCTACACCTTC. Protein: CASKRPGAGGYTF.

The V gene is TRBV19, the J gene TRBJ2-1; 8 bases line up with TRBD1. With 5 bases clipped from V and 6 bases from J, the junction kept 6 bases outside the gene matches. Germline-derived CDR1 and CDR2 are LNHDA and SQIVND (reference sequence). The CDR3 is 14 residues long. The CDR3 sequence: CASSGGQVPNEQFF. The CDR3 region has the DNA TGTGCCAGTAGTGGGGGACAGGTCCCCAATGAGCAGTTCTTC.

This chain joins TRBV5-8 and TRBJ1-5, with D unresolved. The CDR3 is made up of 15 amino acids. Germline V gene data show CDR1 as SGHTS and CDR2 as YDEGEE. Trimming shortened V by 2 bases and J by 2 bases, and 11 bases separated the two germline ends. This chain's CDR3 is CASSFGLARNQPQHF. As DNA, the CDR3 is TGTGCCAGCAGCTTTGGTCTTGCCCGCAATCAGCCCCAGCATTTT.

The chain combines TRBV2 with TRBJ2-2; 11 bases are a match to TRBD1. Germline V CDR1 and CDR2: SNHLY, FYNNEI. The CDR3 loop spans 15 amino acids. The V gene end was trimmed by 10 bases and the J gene end by 4 bases; junction bases not matched to a gene: 8. The CDR3 sequence is CATKSGTGGTGELFF. In DNA, the CDR3 is TGTGCCACAAAGTCAGGGACAGGGGGCACCGGGGAGCTGTTTTTT.

CDR3 nucleotides: TGTGCCAGCAGACCCAGGGAGGGCAATCAGCCCCAGCATTTT. This translates into CASRPREGNQPQHF. V and J are TRBV28 and TRBJ1-5, with D tentatively TRBD1 (5 bases). CDR3 length equals 14 residues. The V end lost 6 bases, the J end lost 2 bases, and 11 bases lay between the germline ends. Germline lookup yields CDR1 MDHEN and CDR2 SYDVKM.

The V call is TRBV4-1, the J call TRBJ1-3; the D gene is possibly TRBD1 (5 bases). Trimming took 2 bases from V and 4 from J, leaving 12 bases between them. The CDR3 spans 15 residues. Per germline, CDR1 MGHRA and CDR2 YSYEKL. The CDR3 DNA follows: TGCGCCAGCAGCCAACTACGGGGGTTGGGAAACACCATATATTTT. Protein product: CASSQLRGLGNTIYF.

DNA of the CDR3: TGTGCCATCAGTGAGTCGATCCCCGCGACTGAAGCTTTCTTT. This encodes CAISESIPATEAFF. The chain is built from TRBV10-3 and TRBJ1-1; D gene ambiguous. Trimming took 0 bases from V and 5 from J, leaving 10 bases between them. The CDR3 has 14 amino acids. Looked up from germline, CDR1 is ENHRY and CDR2 is SYGVKD.

The rearrangement joins TRBV11-3 to TRBJ2-3; no reliable D call. The length of the CDR3 is 12 residues. The V gene's germline CDR1 is SGHNT and CDR2 YENEEA. V lost 5 bases to trimming and J lost 8 bases, with 11 bases between them. CDR3 coding DNA: TGTGCCAGCAGCGCAGGACCCTTTACGCAGTATTTT. It translates to CASSAGPFTQYF.

The V and J genes are TRBV7-3 and TRBJ2-7; D unresolved. From germline, CDR1 is SGHTA and CDR2 FQGTGA. V shed 8 bases and J shed 1 base, with 0 bases lying between them. This CDR3 has 9 amino acids. Here the CDR3 reads CASSYEQYF. In DNA form, the CDR3 reads TGTGCCAGCTCCTACGAGCAGTACTTC.

The V and J genes are TRBV10-3 and TRBJ2-5; D possibly corresponds to TRBD2 (5 bases). CDR3 size: 13 residues. The V gene's germline CDR1 is ENHRY and CDR2 SYGVKD. V lost 10 bases and J lost 3, with 15 bases in between. CDR3 loop: CATLEGSEETQYF. CDR3 sequence (DNA): TGTGCCACCCTCGAGGGATCGGAAGAGACCCAGTACTTC.

J is TRBJ2-7 and V is TRBV4-3; 10 bases are a match to TRBD2. V gave up 1 base and J gave up 5 bases; unmatched junction bases: 11. This CDR3 region has 17 residues. Germline CDR1 is LGHNA and CDR2 is YSLEER. The CDR3: CASSQGRSSGSFHEQYF. CDR3 DNA: TGCGCCAGCAGCCAAGGTAGATCTAGCGGGAGTTTTCACGAGCAGTACTTC.

Regarding this clone: The sample holds other DNA sequences that translate to the same CDR3. The chain links TRBV11-1 to TRBJ2-7, with TRBD2 as a possible D gene (5 bases). The germline V gene encodes CDR1 SGHAT and CDR2 FQDESV (reference sequence). The CDR3 sequence is 12 residues long. Trimming stripped 4 bases from V and 12 bases from J, with 16 bases between. The CDR3 spells CASSSMPGVRYF. The CDR3 coding sequence is TGTGCCAGCAGCTCAATGCCCGGGGTGCGGTACTTC. The variable domain in full, completed from reference TRBV11-1 and TRBJ2-7, reads EAEVAQSPRYKITEKSQAVAFWCDPISGHATLYWYRQILGQGPELLVQFQDESVVDDSQLPKDRFSAERLKGVDSTLKIQPAELGDSAMYLCASSSMPGVRYFGPGTRLTVT.

J is TRBJ2-7 and V is TRBV11-2; D may correspond to TRBD1 or TRBD2 (5 bases each). The CDR3 runs 15 residues. V lost 3 bases and J 0 bases, leaving 12 bases between the germline ends. Germline CDR1 is SGHAT and CDR2 is FQNNGV. The CDR3 nucleotides read TGTGCCAGCAGCTTTCCGGCAGGGAGCTCCTACGAGCAGTACTTC. Its translation is CASSFPAGSSYEQYF. Filled out from reference TRBV11-2 and TRBJ2-7, the complete variable domain reads EAGVAQSPRYKIIEKRQSVAFWCNPISGHATLYWYQQILGQGPKLLIQFQNNGVVDDSQLPKDRFSAERLKGVDSTLKIQPAKLEDSAVYLCASSFPAGSSYEQYFGPGTRLTVT.

This chain connects TRBV6-1 to TRBJ1-5; D gene uncertain. CDR1 is MNHNS and CDR2 is SASEGT in the germline V gene. V was clipped by 8 bases and J by 2 bases, with 10 bases between them. The CDR3 length is 13 residues. CDR3 protein: CASRWSGNQPQHF. The CDR3 DNA reads TGTGCCAGCCGGTGGTCCGGCAATCAGCCCCAGCATTTT.

The chain is built from TRBV5-6 and TRBJ2-1; 13 bases fit TRBD2. Germline V gene lookup returns CDR1 SGHDT and CDR2 YYEEEE. The CDR3 contains 14 residues. V lost 5 bases, J lost 7 bases, and 3 bases stayed unmatched. The CDR3 loop reads CASSGLAGENEQFF. CDR3 sequence (DNA): TGTGCCAGCAGTGGACTAGCGGGAGAAAATGAGCAGTTCTTC.

The chain couples TRBV7-9 to TRBJ2-7; TRBD2 agrees at 11 bases. The CDR3 runs to 15 residues. CDR1 and CDR2 from the germline V gene are SEHNR and FQNEAQ (reference sequence). J gave up 5 bases and V 3 bases, and 6 bases lay outside the gene matches. The chain's CDR3 is CASSFLLAGDHEQYF. CDR3 coding DNA: TGTGCCAGCAGCTTCCTACTAGCGGGAGACCACGAGCAGTACTTC.

The chain carries TRBV28 and TRBJ2-1; 10 bases map to TRBD2. The CDR3 is made up of 19 amino acids. Germline V lookup: CDR1 MDHEN, CDR2 SYDVKM. The junction had 13 bases not matched to a gene; V was cut back by 1 base and J by 4 bases. The CDR3 DNA follows: TGTGCCAGCAGTTTATTCCTAGCGGGAGTCCGATCTAATTACAATGAGCAGTTCTTC. Translated, it gives CASSLFLAGVRSNYNEQFF. The entire variable domain, with the rest obtained from reference TRBV28 and TRBJ2-1, is as follows: DVKVTQSSRYLVKRTGEKVFLECVQDMDHENMFWYRQDPGLGLRLIYFSYDVKMKEKGDIPEGYSVSREKKERFSLILESASTNQTSMYLCASSLFLAGVRSNYNEQFFGPGTRLTVL.

The V call is TRBV4-1, the J call TRBJ1-3, with D unclear. The CDR3 runs to 16 residues. CDR1 and CDR2 (germline): MGHRA, YSYEKL. Trimming removed 0 bases at V and 0 bases at J, with 9 bases between. CDR3 protein: CASSQEGILSGNTIYF. The CDR3 DNA reads TGCGCCAGCAGCCAAGAGGGGATACTCTCTGGAAACACCATATATTTT.

The rearrangement joins TRBV11-3 to TRBJ2-5; TRBD2 is a possible D gene (6 bases). The CDR3 sequence is 16 residues long. Trimming removed 1 base from V and 2 bases from J, with 14 bases in between. Germline loops: CDR1 SGHNT, CDR2 YENEEA. CDR3 loop: CASSLGAGYGQETQYF. CDR3 nucleotides: TGTGCCAGCAGCTTAGGGGCGGGATACGGGCAAGAGACCCAGTACTTC.

By its share, this clone is medium-sized. This chain connects TRBV7-9 to TRBJ1-4, with D unclear. The CDR3 has 14 residues. Germline loops: CDR1 SEHNR, CDR2 FQNEAQ (reference sequence). V was clipped by 5 bases and J by 8 bases, with 15 bases between them. This chain's CDR3 is CASSRDKLEEKLFF. The CDR3 nucleotides are TGTGCCAGCAGCCGAGACAAATTGGAGGAAAAACTGTTTTTT.

This clone came up once. The chain couples TRBV27 to TRBJ2-2, with D possibly called TRBD1 or TRBD2 (10 bases each). Trimming stripped 2 bases from V and 6 bases from J, with 28 bases between. The CDR3 runs 20 residues. The V gene's germline CDR1 is MNHEY and CDR2 SMNVEV (reference sequence). CDR3 sequence reads: CASSLQGQGFLAGEAGELFF. Written as DNA, the CDR3 is TGTGCCAGCAGTTTACAGGGACAGGGGTTCCTAGCGGGAGAGGCCGGGGAGCTGTTTTTT.

The CDR3 DNA follows: TGTGCCAGCAGCGGGGACAGCGCTCATCAGCCCCAGCATTTT. Residues: CASSGDSAHQPQHF. The V and J genes are TRBV7-2 and TRBJ1-5, with TRBD1 identical over 7 bases. This CDR3 is 14 amino acids long. The ends lost 5 bases at V and 5 bases at J; junction bases unmatched: 6. The germline CDR1 and CDR2 sequences are SGHTA and FQGNSA.

This clone was counted between two and nine times. This rearrangement joins TRBV7-9 to TRBJ1-2; TRBD1 might be the D (6 bases). Germline V CDR1 and CDR2: SEHNR, FQNEAQ (reference sequence). V was trimmed by 8 bases and J by 8 bases, leaving 18 bases between them. The CDR3 has 13 amino acids. CDR3 in DNA: TGTGCCAGCGATCGGGGGCCCACTGGCGGCTACACCTTC. Protein sequence: CASDRGPTGGYTF.

The genes are TRBV9 and TRBJ2-2; D unresolved. The CDR3 contains 15 residues. The V gene lost 0 bases and the J gene lost 0 bases, with 6 bases spanning the gap. The germline V gene has CDR1 SGDLS and CDR2 YYNGEE. CDR3 sequence (DNA): TGTGCCAGCAGCGTAGCTCTCACGAACACCGGGGAGCTGTTTTTT. Its protein is CASSVALTNTGELFF.

This chain connects TRBV28 to TRBJ2-7; 9 bases are shared with TRBD1. The CDR3 consists of 15 residues. Germline assignment: CDR1 MDHEN and CDR2 SYDVKM. V lost 5 bases, J lost 0 bases, and 5 bases stayed unmatched. CDR3 coding DNA: TGTGCCAGCAGTCGTGGACAGGGGCTCTCCTACGAGCAGTACTTC. Translation gives CASSRGQGLSYEQYF.

The chain links TRBV27 to TRBJ1-1; perhaps TRBD1 as D (6 bases). V lost 4 bases and J lost 1, with 10 bases in between. Germline V CDR1 and CDR2: MNHEY, SMNVEV (reference sequence). This CDR3 is 14 amino acids long. DNA of the CDR3: TGTGCCAGCAGTTACCAGGGGAGGAACACTGAAGCTTTCTTT. It translates to CASSYQGRNTEAFF.